Reported below is one T cell receptor (beta chain). Its specificity is unknown. This record comes from a study of pediatric ulcerative colitis. Study conclusions and caveats: Repertoires came from total lymphocyte DNA, not specific subsets.

Germline V gene sequence: CDR1 SGHNT, CDR2 YYREEE (reference sequence). CDR3 length equals 15 residues. The germline V and J ends were trimmed by 2 bases and 2 bases, with 13 bases remaining between them. Sequencing was performed with immunoSEQ multiplex PCR; in TCRdb, only in-frame clones are kept and a portion is missing. This sample carries tens of thousands of clones, about three quarters of them seen once, and the ten largest clones take around 5.2%. The sequence came from a boy aged 10-17 years with moderate ulcerative colitis. V and J are TRBV5-4 and TRBJ2-5; tentative D call: TRBD1 (5 bases). Sample: blood. CDR3 region: CASSLRRGSQETQYF. DNA of the CDR3: TGTGCCAGCAGCTTACGAAGGGGATCACAAGAGACCCAGTACTTC. Variable domain in full (rest from reference TRBV5-4 and TRBJ2-5): ETGVTQSPTHLIKTRGQQVTLRCSSQSGHNTVSWYQQALGQGPQFIFQYYREEENGRGNFPPRFSGLQFPNYSSELNVNALELDDSALYLCASSLRRGSQETQYFGPGTRLLVL.